These 32 T cell receptor beta chains share one sample of origin, sequenced in a study of T-cell reconstitution after alpha-beta-depleted transplantation in children (dated by TCRdb to 2016 to 2017). The label giving this sample's treatment or condition can be read as: allogeneic hematopoietic cell transplantation with graft depleted of TCRalphabeta T cells and CD19 B cells. The library was prepared using PCR. Reads for this sample came from an Illumina HiSeq 2500. To normalize quantification of the TCRbeta repertoire, the TCR libraries were built with molecular barcoding that relied on unique molecular identifiers. TCRdb's own reprocessing of the public reads used fastp at Q25 and MiXCR and kept productive beta chains. Every CDR3 protein is listed once, alongside the most common genes and DNA of its rows. The sample table records hundreds of thousands of distinct CDR3 sequences; under 8.5% of these occur just once. Of the sample, less than 40% is held by the ten largest clones.

The sequenced sample was PBMCs, mostly from graft donor cells, obtained 360 days after TCRalphabeta/CD19-depleted stem cell transplant. The source of these receptors is a male patient aged 2 to 9 who had a stem cell transplant for acute myeloid leukemia, so the T cells may come from the graft donor.

This chain links TRBV5-1 with TRBJ2-7; no reliable D call. V lost 0 bases and J lost 2, with 15 bases in between. The CDR3 totals 16 residues. Germline CDR1 reads SGHRS; CDR2 reads YFSETQ. CDR3 nucleotide sequence: TGCGCCAGCAGCTTGGGAGAGGATCCCACCACCTACGAGCAGTACTTC. Its translation: CASSLGEDPTTYEQYF.

Ten or more counts support this clonotype. The rearrangement joins TRBV4-1 to TRBJ1-5; 8 nucleotides line up with TRBD1. This CDR3 has 15 residues. The germline V gene encodes CDR1 MGHRA and CDR2 YSYEKL. With 2 bases clipped from V and 3 bases from J, the junction kept 3 bases outside the gene matches. CDR3 nucleotide sequence: TGCGCCAGCAGCCAAACGGACAGGGACAATCAGCCCCAGCATTTT. Encoded protein: CASSQTDRDNQPQHF.

The table lists this clonotype with a few counts. The chain combines TRBV12-3 or TRBV12-4 with TRBJ2-1; D is perhaps TRBD1 (6 bases). V shed 10 bases and J shed 3 bases, with 10 bases lying between them. This CDR3 spans 12 amino acids. The CDR3 loop reads CATATGYNEQFF. Written as DNA, the CDR3 is TGTGCCACCGCGACAGGCTACAATGAGCAGTTCTTC.

The J gene is TRBJ2-7, the V gene TRBV5-5, with 11 nucleotides matching TRBD2. The germline CDR1 and CDR2 sequences are SGHKS and YYEKEE (reference sequence). This CDR3 is 16 amino acids long. The V and J ends lost 0 bases and 5 bases, in that order; junction bases with no gene match: 7. CDR3 sequence: CASSLASSGRTHEQYF. As DNA, the CDR3 is TGTGCCAGCAGCTTGGCTTCTAGCGGGAGGACCCACGAGCAGTACTTC.

This clonotype has only a few counts. The chain recombines TRBV5-1 with TRBJ1-2; D is undetermined. V was shortened by 0 bases and J by 3 bases, with 9 bases between the two germline ends. The CDR3 extends over 14 amino acids. Germline-derived CDR1 and CDR2 are SGHRS and YFSETQ. As DNA, the CDR3 is TGCGCCAGCAGCTTGGGCGCAGGAGACTATGGCTACACCTTC. Translation: CASSLGAGDYGYTF.

This clonotype was seen many times. The chain employs TRBV28 and TRBJ1-2; unclear D gene. From germline, CDR1 is MDHEN and CDR2 SYDVKM. The CDR3 consists of 14 residues. V gave up 6 bases and J gave up 6 bases, with 17 bases separating them. The CDR3 nucleotides read TGTGCCAGCAGCTCCCCGGGCTCGGGTAATGGCTACACCTTC. Translation: CASSSPGSGNGYTF.

Comment on this clonotype: A clone one base away is much larger, so this may be a read error. This chain uses TRBV20-1 with TRBJ2-7; 9 bases are shared with TRBD2. Germline lookup yields CDR1 DFQATT and CDR2 SNEGSKA (reference sequence). The CDR3 contains 12 residues. V lost 6 bases and J lost 5; bases outside the gene matches: 5. In nucleotides, the CDR3 is TGCAGTGCGGAGCGGGAGGTCGACGAGCAGTACGTC. It codes for CSAEREVDEQYV.

This clonotype occurred many times. The chain has TRBV4-1 and TRBJ1-2; D ambiguous. Germline lookup yields CDR1 MGHRA and CDR2 YSYEKL. V dropped 1 base and J dropped 4 bases, with 7 bases sitting between them. The length of the CDR3 is 13 residues. The chain's CDR3 is CASSQVQAYGYTF. CDR3 nucleotide sequence: TGCGCCAGCAGCCAAGTTCAGGCCTATGGCTACACCTTC.

This clonotype was observed a few times. The CDR3 sequence is CASSSEAYEQFF. CDR3 bases: TGTGCCAGCAGCTCGGAGGCGTATGAGCAGTTCTTC. J is TRBJ2-1 and V is TRBV5-5; possible D gene TRBD2, 5 bases. V lost 3 bases and J lost 8, with 9 bases in between. Per germline, CDR1 SGHKS and CDR2 YYEKEE (reference sequence). This CDR3 is built from 12 residues. Filled out from reference TRBV5-5 and TRBJ2-1, the complete variable domain reads DAGVTQSPTHLIKTRGQQVTLRCSPISGHKSVSWYQQVLGQGPQFIFQYYEKEERGRGNFPDRFSARQFPNYSSELNVNALLLGDSALYLCASSSEAYEQFFGPGTRLTVL.

The chain couples TRBV29-1 to TRBJ1-2, with TRBD1 as a possible D gene (6 bases). V shed 3 bases and J shed 8 bases, with 19 bases lying between them. Germline loops: CDR1 SQVTM, CDR2 ANQGSEA. This CDR3 has 14 residues. The CDR3 DNA reads TGCAGCGTTGACCCCAAGACAGGACCTCGGGGCTACACCTTC. Encoded protein: CSVDPKTGPRGYTF.

The chain has TRBV12-3 or TRBV12-4 and TRBJ2-5; D gene ambiguous. The CDR3 length is 15 residues. Trimming removed 8 bases at V and 2 bases at J, with 18 bases between. CDR3 in amino acids: CASRSAGRYQETQYF. The CDR3 DNA reads as TGTGCCAGCCGCTCGGCTGGCAGGTATCAAGAGACCCAGTACTTC.

This clonotype was observed many times. The chain joins TRBV12-3 or TRBV12-4 to TRBJ2-1; TRBD2 aligns across 8 bases. The trim removed 8 bases at V and 3 bases at J, leaving 12 bases unmatched. The CDR3 spans 16 residues. This CDR3 reads CASPVTSAGGYNEQFF. For the CDR3, the DNA is TGTGCCAGCCCTGTGACTAGCGCTGGGGGCTACAATGAGCAGTTCTTC.

This rearrangement joins TRBV7-9 to TRBJ2-3; D is uncertain. The CDR3 extends over 15 amino acids. CDR1 SEHNR and CDR2 FQNEAQ come from the germline V gene (reference sequence). V was trimmed by 5 bases and J by 0 bases, leaving 12 bases between them. CDR3 in DNA: TGTGCCAGCAGCCTAAGTGGCCCGAGCACAGATACGCAGTATTTT. This gives the protein CASSLSGPSTDTQYF.

This clonotype occurred many times. The chain has TRBV10-3 and TRBJ2-3, with D maybe TRBD2 (6 bases). Trimming removed 5 bases at V and 10 bases at J, with 16 bases between. Per germline, CDR1 ENHRY and CDR2 SYGVKD. This CDR3 contains 13 residues. CDR3 in DNA: TGTGCCATCAGTCGCGGGGAGCTGGGAGCGCAGTATTTT. Its protein is CAISRGELGAQYF.

This clonotype was seen ten or more times. CDR3 protein: CASSQLMTSPLHF. The CDR3 nucleotides read TGCGCCAGCAGCCAATTAATGACCTCACCCCTCCACTTT. The chain links TRBV4-1 to TRBJ1-6; D not resolved. Trimming cost V 2 bases and J 10 bases, with 9 bases left between them. This CDR3 spans 13 amino acids. Germline-derived CDR1 and CDR2 are MGHRA and YSYEKL.

This clonotype was seen ten or more times. The DNA of the CDR3 is TGTGCCAGCTCACCACTCGGGACTAGCGGGGTCTGGAACATTCAGTACTTC. Protein sequence: CASSPLGTSGVWNIQYF. The chain is built from TRBV18 and TRBJ2-4, with 13 bases matching TRBD2. The length of the CDR3 is 17 residues. V dropped 1 base and J dropped 7; count of bases not matched to a gene: 7. The germline V gene encodes CDR1 KGHSH and CDR2 LQKENI.

This clonotype was seen more than once but under ten times. The gene calls are TRBV6-5 and TRBJ1-1; D gene unclear. The V end was cut by 0 bases, the J end by 0 bases, with 14 bases between. Germline lookup yields CDR1 MNHEY and CDR2 SVGAGI. The CDR3 consists of 17 residues. The CDR3 spells CASSYSAREGMNTEAFF. CDR3 DNA sequence: TGTGCCAGCAGTTACTCTGCAAGAGAAGGAATGAACACTGAAGCTTTCTTT.

This clonotype was picked up a small number of times. The V gene is TRBV3-1, the J gene TRBJ1-6; D ambiguous. Trimming took off 0 bases at V and 9 bases at J, with 9 bases between the two ends. Looked up from germline, CDR1 is LGHDT and CDR2 is YNNKEL (reference sequence). The CDR3 extends over 14 amino acids. The CDR3 reads CASSQEGLGSPLHF. For the CDR3, the DNA is TGTGCCAGCAGCCAAGAGGGGTTGGGTTCACCCCTCCACTTT.

The table lists this clonotype with many counts. The rearrangement joins TRBV5-1 to TRBJ2-1; TRBD2 might be the D (5 bases). Germline V lookup: CDR1 SGHRS, CDR2 YFSETQ. The V end was cut by 7 bases, the J end by 8 bases, with 19 bases between. CDR3 length: 14 residues. The CDR3 spells CASYETTAGDEQFF. In DNA form, the CDR3 reads TGCGCCAGCTACGAGACTACGGCTGGCGATGAGCAGTTCTTC.

This clonotype was counted many times. This chain joins TRBV7-6 and TRBJ1-1, with TRBD1 as a possible D gene (5 bases). The V end was cut by 5 bases, the J end by 5 bases, with 9 bases between. This CDR3 comprises 12 residues. Germline CDR1 reads SGHVS; CDR2 reads FNYEAQ. CDR3 sequence: CASSPWGTEAFF. The CDR3 DNA reads as TGTGCCAGCAGCCCCTGGGGGACTGAAGCTTTCTTT.

This chain uses TRBV5-1 with TRBJ1-2, with D possibly TRBD1 on 5 matching bases. The germline CDR1 and CDR2 sequences are SGHRS and YFSETQ. The CDR3 is 16 residues long. Trimming shortened V by 3 bases and J by 0 bases, and 15 bases separated the two germline ends. The DNA of the CDR3 is TGCGCCAGCAGCTGGGAACAGGACGGAACTAACTATGGCTACACCTTC. Encoded protein: CASSWEQDGTNYGYTF.

This chain links TRBV7-9 with TRBJ1-1; a weak D match, TRBD1 (5 bases). Per germline, CDR1 SEHNR and CDR2 FQNEAQ (reference sequence). This CDR3 contains 15 residues. The V and J ends lost 7 bases and 1 base respectively, with 16 bases between them. Here the CDR3 DNA reads TGTGCCAGCAAGGAGGGCAGGGCAGCGAACACTGAAGCTTTCTTT. Its translation: CASKEGRAANTEAFF.

In its sample, this clonotype was seen a few times. This chain joins TRBV7-3 and TRBJ2-5, with D possibly being TRBD1 (6 bases). Between the trimmed V and J ends, which lost 1 base and 3 bases, there was a span of 6 bases. CDR3 size: 13 residues. The germline V gene has CDR1 SGHTA and CDR2 FQGTGA. CDR3 protein: CASSLNREETQYF. The CDR3 DNA reads TGTGCCAGCAGCTTAAACAGGGAAGAGACCCAGTACTTC.

This clonotype was observed a few times. V gene TRBV7-3 combines with J gene TRBJ1-4; TRBD1 might be the D (5 bases). The CDR3 sequence is 16 residues long. V was trimmed by 5 bases and J by 8 bases, leaving 21 bases between them. CDR1 SGHTA and CDR2 FQGTGA come from the germline V gene. The CDR3: CASSPTSGGRLEKLFF. The CDR3 DNA reads as TGTGCCAGCAGCCCCACCTCGGGGGGACGGTTGGAAAAACTGTTTTTT.

The gene calls are TRBV5-1 and TRBJ1-6; 8 positions match TRBD1. The germline V gene has CDR1 SGHRS and CDR2 YFSETQ. This CDR3 is 17 amino acids long. V lost 4 bases to trimming and J lost 2 bases; unmatched junction nucleotides: 8. Here the CDR3 DNA reads TGCGCCAGCAGCCCGGGGACAGGAACGACCTATAATTCACCCCTCCACTTT. Its protein product is CASSPGTGTTYNSPLHF.

This clonotype showed up many times. Here the CDR3 DNA reads TGTGCCAGCTCACGGACGGACACCGGGGAGCTGTTTTTT. Translation gives CASSRTDTGELFF. V is TRBV18 and J is TRBJ2-2; D is unresolved. The germline V and J ends were trimmed by 4 bases and 3 bases, with 6 bases remaining between them. This CDR3 spans 13 amino acids. Germline CDR1 and CDR2: KGHSH and LQKENI.

The rearrangement joins TRBV12-3 or TRBV12-4 to TRBJ2-5; D may correspond to TRBD1 or TRBD2 (5 bases each). Trimming took 5 bases from V and 1 from J, leaving 14 bases between them. This CDR3 has 15 residues. The CDR3 here is CASSPPRDGQETQYF. In DNA form, the CDR3 reads TGTGCCAGCAGTCCGCCCAGGGACGGCCAAGAGACCCAGTACTTC.

This clonotype was seen a few times. V gene TRBV3-1 combines with J gene TRBJ2-3; TRBD1 agrees at 7 bases. The CDR3 loop spans 14 amino acids. CDR1 and CDR2 from the germline V gene are LGHDT and YNNKEL (reference sequence). V lost 6 bases, J lost 1 base, and 4 bases stayed unmatched. This chain's CDR3 is CASRRQGGTDTQYF. CDR3 DNA: TGTGCCAGCAGACGACAGGGCGGCACAGATACGCAGTATTTT.

This clonotype was seen a few times. The chain joins TRBV2 to TRBJ2-1, with 8 bases fitting TRBD2. Germline V lookup: CDR1 SNHLY, CDR2 FYNNEI. V dropped 7 bases and J dropped 3; count of bases not matched to a gene: 5. The CDR3 totals 14 residues. The CDR3 nucleotides are TGTGCCAGCAAAGCGGGAGTGGACTACAATGAGCAGTTCTTC. Its protein product is CASKAGVDYNEQFF.

This clonotype was seen a handful of times. This sequence joins TRBV5-1 and TRBJ1-2, with unresolved D. Germline V gene sequence: CDR1 SGHRS, CDR2 YFSETQ. CDR3 length equals 13 residues. V was trimmed by 7 bases and J by 5 bases, leaving 15 bases between them. The CDR3 spells CASSIGRTYGYTF. As DNA, the CDR3 is TGCGCCAGCTCCATTGGACGGACTTATGGCTACACCTTC. The full variable domain, in which reference TRBV5-1 and TRBJ1-2 provide the parts outside the CDR3, is KAGVTQTPRYLIKTRGQQVTLSCSPISGHRSVSWYQQTPGQGLQFLFEYFSETQRNKGNFPGRFSGRQFSNSRSEMNVSTLELGDSALYLCASSIGRTYGYTFGSGTRLTVV.

This clonotype was picked up a small number of times. The chain uses TRBV12-3 or TRBV12-4 and TRBJ1-1; D is unclear. With 3 bases removed from V and 3 bases from J, the gap between germline ends came to 11 bases. CDR3 size: 14 residues. CDR3 DNA: TGTGCCAGCAGTTTGAGGTTGGGCTACACTGAAGCTTTCTTT. This encodes CASSLRLGYTEAFF.

This clonotype has a count of ten or more. The chain is built from TRBV5-1 and TRBJ2-1; weak D call: TRBD2 (6 bases). Per the germline V gene, CDR1 is SGHRS and CDR2 is YFSETQ. CDR3 size: 14 residues. V was cut by 0 bases and J by 6 bases, with 10 bases left in between. In nucleotides, the CDR3 is TGCGCCAGCAGCTTGGTGGCGGGGACCAATGAGCAGTTCTTC. This translates into CASSLVAGTNEQFF.